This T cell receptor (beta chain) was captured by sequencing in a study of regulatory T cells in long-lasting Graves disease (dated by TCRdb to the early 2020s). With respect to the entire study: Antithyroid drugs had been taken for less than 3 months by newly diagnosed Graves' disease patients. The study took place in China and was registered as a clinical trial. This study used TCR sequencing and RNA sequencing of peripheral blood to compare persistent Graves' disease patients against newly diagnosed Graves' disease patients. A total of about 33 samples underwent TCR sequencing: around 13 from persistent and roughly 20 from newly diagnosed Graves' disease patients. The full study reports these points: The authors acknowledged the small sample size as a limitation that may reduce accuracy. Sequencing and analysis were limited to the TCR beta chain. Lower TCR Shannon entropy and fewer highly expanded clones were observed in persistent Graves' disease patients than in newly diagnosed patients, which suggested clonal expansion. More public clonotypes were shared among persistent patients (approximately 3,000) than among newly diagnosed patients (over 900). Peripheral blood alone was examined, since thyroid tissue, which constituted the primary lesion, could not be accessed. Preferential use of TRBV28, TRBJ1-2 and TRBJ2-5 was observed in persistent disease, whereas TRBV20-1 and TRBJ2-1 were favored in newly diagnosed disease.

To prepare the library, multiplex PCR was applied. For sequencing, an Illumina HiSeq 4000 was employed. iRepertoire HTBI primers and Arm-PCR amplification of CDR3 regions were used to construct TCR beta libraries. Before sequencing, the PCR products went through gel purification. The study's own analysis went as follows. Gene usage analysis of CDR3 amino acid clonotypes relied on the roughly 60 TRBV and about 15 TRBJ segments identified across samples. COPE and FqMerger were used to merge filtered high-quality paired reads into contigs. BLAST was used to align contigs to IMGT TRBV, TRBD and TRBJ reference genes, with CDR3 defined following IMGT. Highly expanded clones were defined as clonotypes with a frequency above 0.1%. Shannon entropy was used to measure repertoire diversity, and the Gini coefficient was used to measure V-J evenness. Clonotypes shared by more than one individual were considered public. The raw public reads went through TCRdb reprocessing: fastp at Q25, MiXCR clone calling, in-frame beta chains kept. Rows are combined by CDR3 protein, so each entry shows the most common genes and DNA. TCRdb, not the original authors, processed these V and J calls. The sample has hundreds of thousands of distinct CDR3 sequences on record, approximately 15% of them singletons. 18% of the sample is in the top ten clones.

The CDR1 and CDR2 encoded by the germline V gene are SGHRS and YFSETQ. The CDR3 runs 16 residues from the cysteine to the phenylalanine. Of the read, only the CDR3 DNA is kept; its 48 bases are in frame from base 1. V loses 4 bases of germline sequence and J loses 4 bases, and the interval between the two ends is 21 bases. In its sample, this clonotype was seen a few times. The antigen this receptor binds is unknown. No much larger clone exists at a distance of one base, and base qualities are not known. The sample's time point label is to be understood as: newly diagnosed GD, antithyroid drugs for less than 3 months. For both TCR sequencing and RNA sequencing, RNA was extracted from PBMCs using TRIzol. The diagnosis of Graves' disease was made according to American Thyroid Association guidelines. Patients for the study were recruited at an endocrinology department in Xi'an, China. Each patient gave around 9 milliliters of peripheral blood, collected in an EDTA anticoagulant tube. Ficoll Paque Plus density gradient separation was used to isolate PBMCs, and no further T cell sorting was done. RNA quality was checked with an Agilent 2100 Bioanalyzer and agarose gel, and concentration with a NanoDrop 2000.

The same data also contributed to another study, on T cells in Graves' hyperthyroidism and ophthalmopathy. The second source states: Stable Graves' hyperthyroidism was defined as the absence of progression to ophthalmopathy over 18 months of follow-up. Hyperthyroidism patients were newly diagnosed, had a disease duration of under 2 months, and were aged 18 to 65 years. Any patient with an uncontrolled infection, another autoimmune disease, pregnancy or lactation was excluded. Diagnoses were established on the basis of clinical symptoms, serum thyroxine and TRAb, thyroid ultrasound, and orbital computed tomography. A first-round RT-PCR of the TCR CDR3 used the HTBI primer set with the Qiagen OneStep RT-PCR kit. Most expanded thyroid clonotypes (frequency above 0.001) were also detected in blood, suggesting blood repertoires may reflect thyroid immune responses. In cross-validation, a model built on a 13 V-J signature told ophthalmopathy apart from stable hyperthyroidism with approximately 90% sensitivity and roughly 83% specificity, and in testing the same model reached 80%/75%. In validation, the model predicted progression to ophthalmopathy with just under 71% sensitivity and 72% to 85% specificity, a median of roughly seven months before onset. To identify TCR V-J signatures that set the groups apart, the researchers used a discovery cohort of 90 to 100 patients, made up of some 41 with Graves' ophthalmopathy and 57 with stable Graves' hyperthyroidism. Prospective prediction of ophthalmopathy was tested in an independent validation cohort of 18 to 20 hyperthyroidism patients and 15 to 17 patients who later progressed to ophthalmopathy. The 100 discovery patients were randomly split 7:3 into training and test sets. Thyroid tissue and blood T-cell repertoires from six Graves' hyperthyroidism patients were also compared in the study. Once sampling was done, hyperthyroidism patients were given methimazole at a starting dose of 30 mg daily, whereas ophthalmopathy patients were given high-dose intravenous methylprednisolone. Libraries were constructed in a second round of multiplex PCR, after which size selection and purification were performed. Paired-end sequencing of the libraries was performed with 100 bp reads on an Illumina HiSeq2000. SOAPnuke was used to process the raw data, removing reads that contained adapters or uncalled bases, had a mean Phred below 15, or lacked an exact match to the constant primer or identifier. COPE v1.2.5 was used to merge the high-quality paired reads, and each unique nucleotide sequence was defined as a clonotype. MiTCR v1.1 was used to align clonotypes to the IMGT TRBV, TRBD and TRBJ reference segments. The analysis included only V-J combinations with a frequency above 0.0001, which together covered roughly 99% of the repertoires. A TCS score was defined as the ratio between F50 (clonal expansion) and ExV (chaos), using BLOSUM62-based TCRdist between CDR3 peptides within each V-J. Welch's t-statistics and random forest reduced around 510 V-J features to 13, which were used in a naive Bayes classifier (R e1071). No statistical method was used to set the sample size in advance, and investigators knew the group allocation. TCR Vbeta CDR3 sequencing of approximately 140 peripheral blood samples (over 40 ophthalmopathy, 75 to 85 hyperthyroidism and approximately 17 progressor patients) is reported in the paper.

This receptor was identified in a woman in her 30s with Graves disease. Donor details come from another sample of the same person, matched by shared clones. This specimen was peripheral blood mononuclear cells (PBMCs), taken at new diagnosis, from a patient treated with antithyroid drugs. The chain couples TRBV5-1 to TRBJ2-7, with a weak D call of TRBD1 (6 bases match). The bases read TGCGCCAGCAGCCCGCACAGGGATCGGACGGTGTACGAGCAGTACTTC. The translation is CASSPHRDRTVYEQYF.